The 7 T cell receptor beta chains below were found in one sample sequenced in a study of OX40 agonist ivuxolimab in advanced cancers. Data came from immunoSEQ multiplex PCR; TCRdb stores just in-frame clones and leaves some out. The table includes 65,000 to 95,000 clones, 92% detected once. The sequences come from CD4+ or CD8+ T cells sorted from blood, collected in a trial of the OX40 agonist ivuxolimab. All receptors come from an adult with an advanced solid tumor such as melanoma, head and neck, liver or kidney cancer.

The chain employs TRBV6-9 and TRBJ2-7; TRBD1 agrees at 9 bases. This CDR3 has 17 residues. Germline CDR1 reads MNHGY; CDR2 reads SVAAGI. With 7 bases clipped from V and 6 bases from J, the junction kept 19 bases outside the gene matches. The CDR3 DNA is TGTGCCAGCACCGCCCCAGAAAAACAGGGGGCTCATATCGAGCAGTACTTC. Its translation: CASTAPEKQGAHIEQYF.

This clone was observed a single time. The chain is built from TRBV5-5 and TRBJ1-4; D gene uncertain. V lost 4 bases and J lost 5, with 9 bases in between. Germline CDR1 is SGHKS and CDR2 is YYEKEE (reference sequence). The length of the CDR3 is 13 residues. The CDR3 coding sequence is TGTGCCAGCAGCCTGGGAGGGAATGAAAAACTGTTTTTT. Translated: CASSLGGNEKLFF.

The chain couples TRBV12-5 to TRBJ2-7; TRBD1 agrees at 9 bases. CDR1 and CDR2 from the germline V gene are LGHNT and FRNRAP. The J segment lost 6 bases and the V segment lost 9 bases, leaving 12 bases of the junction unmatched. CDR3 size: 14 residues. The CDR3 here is CARRVRDRESEQYF. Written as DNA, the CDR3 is TGTGCTAGGCGGGTCCGGGACAGGGAATCCGAGCAGTACTTC.

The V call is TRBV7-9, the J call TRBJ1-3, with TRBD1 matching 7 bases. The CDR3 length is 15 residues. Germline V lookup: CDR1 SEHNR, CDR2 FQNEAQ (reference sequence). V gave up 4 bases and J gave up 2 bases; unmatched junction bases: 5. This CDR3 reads CASSSPQGAGNTIYF. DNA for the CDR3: TGTGCCAGCAGCTCCCCCCAGGGGGCTGGAAACACCATATATTTT. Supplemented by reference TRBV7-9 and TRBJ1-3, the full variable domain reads DTGVSQNPRHKITKRGQNVTFRCDPISEHNRLYWYRQTLGQGPEFLTYFQNEAQLEKSRLLSDRFSAERPKGSFSTLEIQRTEQGDSAMYLCASSSPQGAGNTIYFGEGSWLTVV.

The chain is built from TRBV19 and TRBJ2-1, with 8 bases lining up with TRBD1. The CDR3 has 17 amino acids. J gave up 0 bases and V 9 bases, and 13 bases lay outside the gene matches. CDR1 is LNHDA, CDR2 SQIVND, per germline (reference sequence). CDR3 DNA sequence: TGTGCCAGCGGGGTGCAGGGGGCAAGAAGCTCCTACAATGAGCAGTTCTTC. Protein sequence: CASGVQGARSSYNEQFF.

CDR3 DNA: TGTGCCAGCAGCAGGGGGACTAGCGGGGCGTACAATGAGCAGTTCTTC. It codes for CASSRGTSGAYNEQFF. The V call is TRBV9, the J call TRBJ2-1, with TRBD2 matching 13 bases. CDR1 and CDR2 from the germline V gene are SGDLS and YYNGEE. This CDR3 comprises 16 residues. V lost 4 bases, J lost 4 bases, and 5 bases stayed unmatched.

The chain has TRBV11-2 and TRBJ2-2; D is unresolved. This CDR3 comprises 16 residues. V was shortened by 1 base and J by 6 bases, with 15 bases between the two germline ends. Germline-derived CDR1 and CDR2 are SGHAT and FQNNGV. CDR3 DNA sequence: TGTGCCAGCAGCTTAGGTGGCAGCCCTGGCCCCGGGGAGCTGTTTTTT. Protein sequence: CASSLGGSPGPGELFF.